The present TCR beta chain was sequenced within a study of blood T cells in healthy people across ages (dated by TCRdb to the mid-2010s). In the study overall: In model experiments, template switching captured roughly one uniquely barcoded TCR beta cDNA molecule for every two T cells. Using deep sequencing normalized with unique cDNA molecular identifiers, the study measured how TCR beta repertoire diversity changes with age. The donors were split into four age groups: young (average around 15 years), middle-aged (roughly 42), aged (around 67) and long-lived (under 90). To avoid experimental bias, donors of different ages were spread randomly across the sequencing lanes. The study analyzed two additional independent replicas of 1 million unique cDNA reads from the same blood draw for two donors, one aged 18 to 30 and one aged 80 or older. Results the study describes overall, beyond this receptor: As age increased, observed TCR beta diversity per million T cells dropped in a roughly linear way, and a significant reduction was already evident by age about 40. The percentage of naive T cells measured by flow cytometry correlated strongly with observed TCR beta diversity. Because profiling used bulk unsorted PBMCs, naive and antigen-experienced compartments could not be compared conclusively. The CMV infection status of donors was not known, potentially confounding age-related changes in expanded clonotypes. Compared with the aged group, the long-lived group had more naive CD4+ T cells, fewer expanded clones and increased TCR diversity, a pattern suggesting age selection. Total diversity estimates from one million sequenced T cells were considered lower bounds and underestimates.

In the case of this clonotype: The antigen it binds to is not known. The sample holds no much larger clone one base away, and base qualities are not on file.

The donors were some 39 Caucasian individuals from Russia, aged roughly 6 to 90 years, who were systemically healthy. Each donor gave around 9.8 milliliters of peripheral blood, collected into EDTA-treated Vacutainer tubes. PBMCs were isolated by Ficoll-Paque density-gradient centrifugation, with at least 7 million obtained per sample. Trizol reagent was used to extract total RNA from the PBMCs, yielding at least 6 micrograms per sample. The percentages of naive CD45RAhigh/CD27high T cells were determined by flow cytometry on a PBMC aliquot from every donor. The protocol used for the library was 5' RACE. The instrument given in TCRdb is Illumina HiSeq 2500. A second roughly 6 to 11 cycle PCR used a sample-barcoded 5' primer and a J-beta primer mix. A unique molecular identifier was introduced onto each TCR beta cDNA molecule by a template-switch 5' adaptor carrying 12 random nucleotides. Each sample yielded at least 2.5 million CDR3-containing paired-end reads. The Mint cDNA synthesis kit, primed by a TRBC-specific oligonucleotide, was used to synthesize first-strand cDNA from all RNA. Following uracil-DNA glycosylase treatment, all cDNA underwent a first 18-cycle PCR with the universal primers M1SS and BC2_uni_R. The paper's processing steps were these. For normalization, 1 million high-quality reads, each with a distinct molecular identifier, were randomly selected from each sample. Instead of being binned into consensus sequences, reads that shared molecular identifiers were thrown out. MiTCR, run with a Q25 quality threshold and the strictest error-elimination algorithm, handled CDR3 identification, clonotype clustering and error correction. Lower-bound total TCR beta diversity was estimated with a nonparametric unseen species model using Euler transformation. TCRdb reprocessing: public reads trimmed at Q25 with fastp, clones called with MiXCR, in-frame beta chains kept. Each CDR3 protein appears once, grouped with its most common genes and DNA. The V and J calls follow TCRdb's processing rather than the paper's. Counted in this sample were about 1.4 million distinct CDR3 sequences; approximately 63% of them appeared once. 6.5% to 8.5% of the sample goes to the ten largest clones.

A distance of 9 bases separates the germline ends of V and J, which lose 6 bases and 4 bases respectively. As encoded in the germline V gene (reference sequence), CDR1 is MNHNY while CDR2 is SVGAGI. The CDR3, from cysteine to phenylalanine, totals 12 residues. Kept here is only the CDR3 DNA, which spans 36 bases and is read in frame from base 1. The TCR comes from a man between 18 and 35 years old in good health. The chain was built from TRBV6-6 and TRBJ1-2; possibly the D gene is TRBD1, per 5 matching bases. Sequenced material: blood. In nucleotide form, the sequence is TGTGCCAGCAGGGGGCTGGGCTATGGCTACACCTTC. Translated, it reads CASRGLGYGYTF.